This T cell receptor (beta chain) derives from a study of blood T cells in healthy people across ages. Overall study findings and caveats: Across the age range, TCR beta diversity per million T cells fell in a roughly linear way. Comparison with aged donors showed that long-lived donors had more naive CD4+ cells and higher diversity.

The authors ran a second PCR of about 6 to 11 cycles using a sample-barcoded 5' primer and a J-beta primer mix. Each CDR3 protein is one row after TCRdb ran MiXCR on the 5' RACE reads. The table shows under 850,000 distinct CDR3 sequences, with around 36% occurring only once. On this clonotype itself: No antigen is known for it.

CDR1 SGHTA and CDR2 FQGNSA come from the germline V gene. This CDR3 is built from 14 residues. Trimming stripped 4 bases from V and 10 bases from J, with 17 bases between. Material: blood. The chain combines TRBV7-2 with TRBJ2-1; D possibly corresponds to TRBD1 (7 bases). The source of this sequence is a man between 18 and 35 years old in good health. CDR3 in amino acids: CASSWGDSTYEQFF. The CDR3 DNA follows: TGTGCCAGCAGCTGGGGGGACAGCACCTACGAGCAGTTCTTC.